This is a list of T cell receptor beta chains from one sample in a study of blood T cell repertoires in COVID-19. Clones were sequenced by immunoSEQ multiplex PCR, and TCRdb holds only the in-frame ones, with some missing. The sample carries over 30,000 clones, around 77% recorded once. Input material: peripheral blood. These receptors all come from a man aged 80 or over with active or convalescent COVID-19. CDR3s include the opening cysteine and the closing phenylalanine or tryptophan. D genes are given only for firm matches. Not all rows give a size; the values are once, few, many and, for expanded clones, a class.

clone_size j_call v_call d_call cdr3_aa cdr3_nt
. TRBJ2-5 TRBV19 TRBD1 CASSIAGTDSQETQYF TGTGCCAGTAGTATCGCCGGGACAGACTCTCAAGAGACCCAGTACTTC
. TRBJ1-5 TRBV7-6 . CASSFATGNQPQHF TGTGCCAGCAGCTTCGCCACGGGCAATCAGCCCCAGCATTTT
. TRBJ2-5 TRBV7-6 TRBD1 CASSFTGTGGETQYF TGTGCCAGCAGCTTTACCGGGACAGGGGGAGAGACCCAGTACTTC
. TRBJ2-1 TRBV19 TRBD2 CASSITGLAGEGSYNEQFF TGTGCCAGTAGTATCACGGGACTAGCGGGAGAGGGCTCCTACAATGAGCAGTTCTTC
. TRBJ2-5 TRBV4-2 . CASSQGEIEETQYF TGTGCCAGCAGCCAAGGCGAAATAGAAGAGACCCAGTACTTC
. TRBJ2-1 TRBV19 TRBD2 CASTMTSGAKVEQFF TGTGCCAGTACCATGACTAGCGGGGCCAAGGTTGAGCAGTTCTTC
. TRBJ2-2 TRBV25-1 TRBD1 CASSRTRTGGVTGELFF TGTGCCAGCAGCAGGACTCGGACAGGGGGTGTCACCGGGGAGCTGTTTTTT
. TRBJ2-3 TRBV10-3 TRBD2 CAISEGASGTTDTQYF TGTGCCATCAGTGAAGGAGCTAGCGGGACGACAGATACGCAGTATTTT
. TRBJ2-3 TRBV4-1 TRBD1 CASSQDSATGGVNTQYF TGCGCCAGCAGCCAAGATTCAGCGACAGGGGGCGTCAATACGCAGTATTTT
. TRBJ1-3 TRBV28 . CASSLGGPGNTIYF TGTGCCAGCAGTTTAGGTGGGCCTGGAAACACCATATATTTT
few TRBJ2-5 TRBV28 . CASRETGFVETQYF TGTGCCAGCAGGGAAACAGGCTTTGTCGAGACCCAGTACTTC
few TRBJ2-3 TRBV2 TRBD2 CASSELAGEHTQYF TGTGCCAGCAGTGAACTAGCGGGAGAGCATACGCAGTATTTT
once TRBJ2-7 TRBV7-8 TRBD1 CASSSDRITRRQYF TGTGCCAGCAGCTCGGACAGGATTACGAGGAGGCAGTACTTC
. TRBJ1-5 TRBV27 TRBD1 CASRRGLQPQHF TGTGCCAGCAGAAGGGGGCTGCAGCCCCAGCATTTT
. TRBJ1-1 TRBV30 . CAWSTWSGTEAFF TGTGCCTGGAGTACATGGAGTGGGACTGAAGCTTTCTTT
. TRBJ2-1 TRBV20-1 TRBD2 CSASRTSGSYNEQFF TGCAGTGCTAGTAGGACTAGCGGTTCCTACAATGAGCAGTTCTTC
. TRBJ2-7 TRBV28 . CASSPGVGKPYEQYF TGTGCCAGCAGCCCCGGGGTGGGCAAACCCTACGAGCAGTACTTC
. TRBJ2-7 TRBV9 TRBD2 CASSVSSGVIPYEQYF TGTGCCAGCAGCGTAAGTAGCGGGGTGATTCCCTACGAGCAGTACTTC
. TRBJ1-2 TRBV28 TRBD1 CASSPSTGTGLLDGYTF TGTGCCAGCAGCCCTTCCACCGGGACAGGGCTCTTGGATGGCTACACCTTC
. TRBJ1-5 TRBV7-9 TRBD1 CASQTGGNQPQHF TGTGCCTCGCAAACAGGGGGCAATCAGCCCCAGCATTTT
. TRBJ2-2 TRBV28 TRBD2 CASKFSSGGTGELFF TGTGCCAGCAAGTTTAGTAGCGGGGGGACCGGGGAGCTGTTTTTT
. TRBJ1-1 TRBV15 . CATSRGYGEWVNTEAFF TGTGCCACCAGCAGAGGGTACGGGGAATGGGTGAACACTGAAGCTTTCTTT
. TRBJ2-3 TRBV18 TRBD2 CASSPLAGNTDTQYF TGTGCCAGCTCACCACTAGCGGGAAACACAGATACGCAGTATTTT
. TRBJ2-7 TRBV12-3/TRBV12-4 . CASSHDSYEQYF TGTGCCAGCAGCCATGACTCTTACGAGCAGTACTTC
few TRBJ2-5 TRBV6-5 . CASSYGPRPQETQYF TGTGCCAGCAGTTACGGGCCGAGACCCCAAGAGACCCAGTACTTC
. TRBJ2-3 TRBV4-1 . CASSQTPQTQDGDTQYF TGCGCCAGCAGCCAGACGCCCCAGACACAGGATGGTGATACGCAGTATTTT